These T cell receptor beta chains were read from a single sample in a study of T-cell reconstitution after alpha-beta-depleted transplantation in children. Via MiXCR, TCRdb re-called the PCR reads, giving one row per CDR3 protein. Of about 340,000 distinct CDR3 sequences detected, roughly 16% appear once; the ten largest clones hold just over 40%. The specimen comprised PBMCs, mostly from graft donor cells, sampled 360 days after TCRalphabeta/CD19-depleted stem cell transplant. The receptor set was obtained from a male patient between 2 and 9 years old who had a stem cell transplant for acute lymphoblastic leukemia, so the T cells may come from the graft donor. The conserved cysteine and the conserved F or W are not part of the CDR3 here. Each record gives: CDR3 length, clone size, J gene, V gene, CDR3 protein. A clone size is listed for some rows: how often the clone was seen (once, few, many), or a class if it is expanded.

>12|NA|TRBJ2-1|TRBV7-3
ASSLGTGPNEQF
>13|NA|TRBJ2-1|TRBV7-6
ASSLGSTLYNEQF
>14|few|TRBJ2-7|TRBV28
ASSLPPPAALYEQY
>13|NA|TRBJ2-1|TRBV5-1
ASSLGGRWYNEQF
>12|NA|TRBJ1-1|TRBV7-8
ASSRSPRGTEAF
>11|NA|TRBJ1-5|TRBV20-1
SATTGGNQPQH
>11|many|TRBJ2-7|TRBV20-1
SALRQGGYEQY
>12|few|TRBJ2-1|TRBV7-8
ASSQSSSYNEQF
>11|NA|TRBJ2-1|TRBV20-1
SAPGGIYNEQF
>15|NA|TRBJ2-3|TRBV5-5
ASSYTRGLQLTDTQY
>13|NA|TRBJ1-2|TRBV28
ASSSTTGGGYGYT
>13|few|TRBJ2-1|TRBV6-5
ASSYVAGAYNEQF
>8|few|TRBJ1-2|TRBV7-9
ASGAYGYT
>13|few|TRBJ2-7|TRBV19
ASSIAANGDYEQY
>12|NA|TRBJ2-3|TRBV7-9
ASSSSGSRDTQY
>15|few|TRBJ2-7|TRBV28
ASSLPPGASGAYEQY
>12|NA|TRBJ1-5|TRBV4-1
ASSPGTPLQPQH
>16|few|TRBJ2-2|TRBV4-1
ASSQAFQGGLNTGELF
>13|once|TRBJ2-7|TRBV4-2
ASSQEQGSGYEQY
>12|NA|TRBJ2-2|TRBV5-1
ASSLGQGSGELF
>11|many|TRBJ2-7|TRBV7-9
ASSPIDSDEQY
>14|NA|TRBJ2-1|TRBV28
ASSFLSGRVVDEQF
>20|few|TRBJ2-3|TRBV7-6
ASSFLIPPIIGSDPLTDTQY